Below are 3 T cell receptor beta chains sequenced from a single sample in a study of blood T cell repertoires in COVID-19. Produced via immunoSEQ multiplex PCR; TCRdb's table is partial and in-frame only. The sample includes 300,000 to 450,000 clones, approximately 86% of them seen just once. The sequencing sample was made of peripheral blood. Receptors were obtained from a human donor in a cohort sampled during active COVID-19.

CDR3 DNA: TGTGCCAGCTCACGAGGCCGGGAGTTAATTAGTGGCTACACCTTC. It specifies CASSRGRELISGYTF. This chain joins TRBV18 and TRBJ1-2; D is unresolved. Germline CDR1 reads KGHSH; CDR2 reads LQKENI. Trimming removed 4 bases at V and 7 bases at J, with 19 bases between. The CDR3 is made up of 15 amino acids.

V gene TRBV27 combines with J gene TRBJ2-7, with TRBD1 identical over 9 bases. This CDR3 has 15 residues. V shed 5 bases and J 5 bases; nucleotides not matched to a gene: 10. CDR1 is MNHEY, CDR2 SMNVEV, per germline (reference sequence). CDR3 region: CASSVWGQGSNEQYF. Here the CDR3 DNA reads TGTGCCAGCAGTGTATGGGGACAGGGATCTAACGAGCAGTACTTC.

The chain links TRBV3-1 (or the pseudogene TRBV3-2) to TRBJ1-2; 7 bases line up with TRBD1. Germline CDR1 is LGHDT and CDR2 is YNNKEL (reference sequence). The CDR3 consists of 16 residues. After removal of 7 bases from V and 4 bases from J, the junction contained 15 bases not matched to a gene. CDR3: CASTNLLRGLTYGYTF. The CDR3 coding sequence is TGTGCCAGCACAAACCTCTTAAGGGGGCTGACCTATGGCTACACCTTC.